This TCR beta chain comes out of a study of naive and memory T cell subsets. An equimolar mix of two oligonucleotides served as the beta constant-region primer for TRBC1 and TRBC2. The ligated cDNA underwent four PCR rounds using SP2 and nested alpha and beta constant-region primers. In TCRdb, the UMI-ligation and nested PCR reads were re-called with MiXCR into one record per CDR3 protein. The sample carries roughly 7,500 distinct CDR3 sequences, under 30% recorded once. Sorting gates: effector memory CD45RA-CD27-, EMRA CD45RA+CD27-. Germline values: CDR1 LGHNA, CDR2 YSLEER. The CDR3 totals 16 residues. Trimming shortened V by 0 bases and J by 4 bases, and 15 bases separated the two germline ends.

The chain uses TRBV4-3 and TRBJ1-2; the D gene is possibly TRBD1 (6 bases). The TCR originated in a human donor in good health. The sample comprised CD8+ TEMRA cells from blood. Subset reported: effector memory re-expressing CD45RA, CD45RA+ CD27-. CDR3 in DNA: TGCGCCAGCAGCCAAGATACGGCAGGGGCGCCCTATGGCTACACCTTC. It codes for CASSQDTAGAPYGYTF.